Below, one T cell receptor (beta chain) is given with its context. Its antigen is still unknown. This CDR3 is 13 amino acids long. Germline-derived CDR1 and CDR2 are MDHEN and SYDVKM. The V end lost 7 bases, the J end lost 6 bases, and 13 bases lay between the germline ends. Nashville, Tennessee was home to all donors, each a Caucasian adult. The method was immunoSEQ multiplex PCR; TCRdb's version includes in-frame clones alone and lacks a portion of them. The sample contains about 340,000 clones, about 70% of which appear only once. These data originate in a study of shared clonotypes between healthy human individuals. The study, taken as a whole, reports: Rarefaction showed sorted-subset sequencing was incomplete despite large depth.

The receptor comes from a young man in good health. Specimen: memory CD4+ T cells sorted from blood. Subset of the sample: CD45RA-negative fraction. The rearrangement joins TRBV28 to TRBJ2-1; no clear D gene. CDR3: CASNLDLRNEQFF. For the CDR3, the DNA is TGTGCCAGCAACCTTGACTTACGCAATGAGCAGTTCTTC.